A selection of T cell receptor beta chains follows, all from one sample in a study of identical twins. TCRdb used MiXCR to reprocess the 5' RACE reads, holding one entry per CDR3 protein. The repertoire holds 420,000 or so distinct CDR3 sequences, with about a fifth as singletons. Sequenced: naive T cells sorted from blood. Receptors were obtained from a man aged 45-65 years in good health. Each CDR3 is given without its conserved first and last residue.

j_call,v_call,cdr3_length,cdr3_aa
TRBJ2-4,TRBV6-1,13,ASREGVGVKNIQY
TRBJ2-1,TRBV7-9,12,ASSFGESYNEQF
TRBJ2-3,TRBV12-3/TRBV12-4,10,ASSPAADTQY
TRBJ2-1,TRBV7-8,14,ASSFSGTSSYNEQF
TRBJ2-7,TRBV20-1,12,SAALGLYSYEQY
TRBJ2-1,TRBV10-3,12,AIRGDSDNGEQF
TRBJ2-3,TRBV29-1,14,SGILGTSGVTDTQY
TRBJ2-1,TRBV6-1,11,ASKGVSYNEQF
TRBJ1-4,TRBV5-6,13,ASTPGPVRVEKLF
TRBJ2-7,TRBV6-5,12,ASSYSGAEFEQY
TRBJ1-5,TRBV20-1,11,SAWDRSNQPQH
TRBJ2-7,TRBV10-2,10,ASSEKGYEQY
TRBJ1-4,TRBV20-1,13,SARGQGGNNEKLF
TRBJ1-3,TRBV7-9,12,ASSTGTAGNTIY
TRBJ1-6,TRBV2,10,ASSDNQGPLH
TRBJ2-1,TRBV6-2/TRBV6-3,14,ASSTFLAGGSNEQF
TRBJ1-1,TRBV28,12,ASSLLSMSTEAF
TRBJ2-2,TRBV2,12,ASRLREGTGELF
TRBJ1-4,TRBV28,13,ASGTQGAVNEKLF
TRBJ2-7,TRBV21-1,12,ASSVNGRVDEQY
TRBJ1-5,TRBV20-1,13,SARQASHSNQPQH
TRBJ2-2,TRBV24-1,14,ATSDSYRDETGELF
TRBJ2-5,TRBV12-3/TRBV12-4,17,ASSFGLGVFTGGQETQY
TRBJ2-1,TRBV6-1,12,ASSESPGDNEQF
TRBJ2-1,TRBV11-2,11,ASSPTQGNEQF
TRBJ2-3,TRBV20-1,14,SARVPTSGVPDTQY
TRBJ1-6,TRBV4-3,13,ASSQEPGKNSPLH
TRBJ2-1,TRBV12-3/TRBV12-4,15,ASSLFFSVAVYNEQF
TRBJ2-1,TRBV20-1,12,SARSRATHNEQF
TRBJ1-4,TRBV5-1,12,ASSSGTQGEKLF
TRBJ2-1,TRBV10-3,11,ASREQAGNEQF
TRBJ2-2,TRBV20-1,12,SAYRQGNTGELF
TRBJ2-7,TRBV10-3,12,AISELAGTREQY
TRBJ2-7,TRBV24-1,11,ATSESGSYEQY
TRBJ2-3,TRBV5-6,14,ASSLPGSPSTDTQY
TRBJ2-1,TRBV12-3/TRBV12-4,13,ASSLKGRGVSEQF
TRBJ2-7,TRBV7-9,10,ASSLGIDEQY
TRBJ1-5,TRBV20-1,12,SASQGMGRQPQH
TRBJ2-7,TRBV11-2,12,ASSFGGGAYEQY
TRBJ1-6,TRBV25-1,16,ASSDSWRGSGGISPLH
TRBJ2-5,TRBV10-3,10,AISPSQETQY
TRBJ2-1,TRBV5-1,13,ASSWDRQAYNEQF
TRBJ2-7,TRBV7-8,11,ASSTDLMHEQY
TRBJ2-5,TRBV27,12,ASRERGSQETQY
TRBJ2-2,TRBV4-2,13,ASSLTGLGTGELF
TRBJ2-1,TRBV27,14,ASSSWTSGIGDEQF
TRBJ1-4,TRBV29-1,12,SVEEGQGFEKLF
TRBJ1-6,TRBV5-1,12,ASSLNLNRESLH